This TCR beta chain was observed in a study of blood T cell repertoires in COVID-19. Study context: Acute-phase and convalescent COVID-19 samples originated in the United States, Italy and Spain. T cells, B-cell-depleted T cells, or PBMCs supplied cDNA or gDNA.

The length of the CDR3 is 15 residues. From germline, CDR1 is SGDLS and CDR2 YYNGEE. The V gene lost 4 bases and the J gene lost 4 bases, with 15 bases spanning the gap. Original processing notes: From reference gene primer amplification, estimates of nucleated cell counts were derived. Measured with immunoSEQ multiplex PCR; TCRdb has only the in-frame clones, and not every one. The D gene and trimming were derived from the DNA, and the V and J assignments and clone size from that table. The table lists 65,000 to 75,000 clones, under 95% of them singletons. The sequence was collected from a man aged 45-65 years with acute or convalescent COVID-19. The specimen sequenced was peripheral blood. This chain uses TRBV9 with TRBJ1-5; unclear D gene. CDR3 sequence: CASSPSGGWNQPQHF. The CDR3 DNA reads TGTGCCAGCAGCCCCAGTGGAGGGTGGAATCAGCCCCAGCATTTT.